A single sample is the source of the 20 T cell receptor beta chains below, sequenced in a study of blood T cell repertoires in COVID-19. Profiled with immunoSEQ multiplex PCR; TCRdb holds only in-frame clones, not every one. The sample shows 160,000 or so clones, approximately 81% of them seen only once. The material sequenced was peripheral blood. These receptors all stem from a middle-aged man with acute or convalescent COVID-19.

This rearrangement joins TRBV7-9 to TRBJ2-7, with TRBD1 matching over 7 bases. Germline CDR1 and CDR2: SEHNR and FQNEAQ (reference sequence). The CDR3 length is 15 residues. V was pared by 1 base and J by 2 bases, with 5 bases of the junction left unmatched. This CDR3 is CASSLEGTETYEQYF. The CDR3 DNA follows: TGTGCCAGCAGCTTAGAGGGGACAGAAACCTACGAGCAGTACTTC.

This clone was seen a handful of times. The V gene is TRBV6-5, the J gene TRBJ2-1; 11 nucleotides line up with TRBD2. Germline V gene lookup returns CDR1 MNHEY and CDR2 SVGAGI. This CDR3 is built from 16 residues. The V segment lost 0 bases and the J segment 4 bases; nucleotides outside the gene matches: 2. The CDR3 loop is CASSYSSGGVYNEQFF. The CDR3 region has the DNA TGTGCCAGCAGTTACTCTAGCGGGGGGGTTTACAATGAGCAGTTCTTC.

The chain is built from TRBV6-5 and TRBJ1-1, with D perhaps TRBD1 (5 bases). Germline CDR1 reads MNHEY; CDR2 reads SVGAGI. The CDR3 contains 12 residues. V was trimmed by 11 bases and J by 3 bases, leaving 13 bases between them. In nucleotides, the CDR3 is TGTGCCTCCAAAAGGGGTGACACTGAAGCTTTCTTT. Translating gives CASKRGDTEAFF.

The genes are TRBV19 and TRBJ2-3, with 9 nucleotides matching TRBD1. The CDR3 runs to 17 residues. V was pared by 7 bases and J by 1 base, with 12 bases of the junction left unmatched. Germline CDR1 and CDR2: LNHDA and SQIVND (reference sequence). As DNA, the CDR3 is TGTGCCAGTACCACAAGAACCACAGGGGGCCGCACAGATACGCAGTATTTT. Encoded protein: CASTTRTTGGRTDTQYF.

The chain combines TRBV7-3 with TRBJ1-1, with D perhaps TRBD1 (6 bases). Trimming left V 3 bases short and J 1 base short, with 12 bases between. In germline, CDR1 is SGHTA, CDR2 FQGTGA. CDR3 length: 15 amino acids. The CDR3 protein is CASSLDGQRNTEAFF. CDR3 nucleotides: TGTGCCAGCAGCTTGGATGGACAGCGGAACACTGAAGCTTTCTTT.

This CDR3 reads CASSLRVTGELFF. DNA for the CDR3: TGTGCCAGCAGCCTTCGGGTCACCGGGGAGCTGTTTTTT. The V gene is TRBV3-1 (or the pseudogene TRBV3-2), the J gene TRBJ2-2; D is undetermined. V gave up 4 bases and J gave up 4 bases, with 7 bases separating them. The CDR3 is 13 amino acids. Germline loops: CDR1 LGHDT, CDR2 YNNKEL (reference sequence).

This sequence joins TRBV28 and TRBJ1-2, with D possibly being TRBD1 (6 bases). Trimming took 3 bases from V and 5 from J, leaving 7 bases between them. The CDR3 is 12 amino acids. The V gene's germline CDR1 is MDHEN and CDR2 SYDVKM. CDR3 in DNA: TGTGCCAGCAGTTTGGGGGCTTATGGCTACACCTTC. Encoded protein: CASSLGAYGYTF.

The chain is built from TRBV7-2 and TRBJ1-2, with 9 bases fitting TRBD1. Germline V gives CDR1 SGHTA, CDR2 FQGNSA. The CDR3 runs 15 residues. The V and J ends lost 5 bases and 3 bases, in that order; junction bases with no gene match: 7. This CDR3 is CASSEPGQGDYGYTF. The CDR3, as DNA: TGTGCCAGCAGCGAACCGGGACAGGGAGACTATGGCTACACCTTC.

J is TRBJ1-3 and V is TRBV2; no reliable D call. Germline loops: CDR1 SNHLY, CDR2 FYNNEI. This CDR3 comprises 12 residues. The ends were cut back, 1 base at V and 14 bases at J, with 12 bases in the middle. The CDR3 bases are TGTGCCAGCAGTGAAGGACAACCGGCCTTATATTTT. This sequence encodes CASSEGQPALYF. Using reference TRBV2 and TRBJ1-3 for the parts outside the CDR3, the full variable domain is EPEVTQTPSHQVTQMGQEVILRCVPISNHLYFYWYRQILGQKVEFLVSFYNNEISEKSEIFDDQFSVERPDGSNFTLKIRSTKLEDSAMYFCASSEGQPALYFGEGSWLTVV.

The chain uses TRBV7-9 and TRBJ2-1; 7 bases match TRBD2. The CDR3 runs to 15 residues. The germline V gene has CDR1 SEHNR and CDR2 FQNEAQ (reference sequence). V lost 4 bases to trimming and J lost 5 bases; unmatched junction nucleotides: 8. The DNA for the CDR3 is TGTGCCAGCAGCTCAGAGCGGGGCGGTAACAATGAGCAGTTCTTC. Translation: CASSSERGGNNEQFF.

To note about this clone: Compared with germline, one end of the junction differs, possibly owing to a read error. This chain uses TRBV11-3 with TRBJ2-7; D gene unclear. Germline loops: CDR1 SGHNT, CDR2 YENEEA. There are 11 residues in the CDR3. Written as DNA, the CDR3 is TGTGCCAGCAGCTTAGATGGAACAGTGCACTTC. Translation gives CASSLDGTVHF.

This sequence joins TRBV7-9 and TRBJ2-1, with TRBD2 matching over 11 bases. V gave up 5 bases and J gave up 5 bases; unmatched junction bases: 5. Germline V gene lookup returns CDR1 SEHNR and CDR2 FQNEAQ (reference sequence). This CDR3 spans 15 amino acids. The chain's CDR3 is CASSPIAGGNNEQFF. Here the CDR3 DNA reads TGTGCCAGCAGCCCCATAGCGGGGGGGAACAATGAGCAGTTCTTC.

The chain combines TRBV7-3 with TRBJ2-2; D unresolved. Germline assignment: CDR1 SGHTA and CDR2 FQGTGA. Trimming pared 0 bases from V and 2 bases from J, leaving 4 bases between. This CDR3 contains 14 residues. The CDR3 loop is CASSLTRNTGELFF. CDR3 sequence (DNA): TGTGCCAGCAGCTTAACCAGAAACACCGGGGAGCTGTTTTTT.

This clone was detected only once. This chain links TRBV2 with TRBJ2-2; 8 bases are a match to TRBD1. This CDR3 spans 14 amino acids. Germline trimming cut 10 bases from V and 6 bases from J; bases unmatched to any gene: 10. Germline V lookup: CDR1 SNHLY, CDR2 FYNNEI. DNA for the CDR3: TGTGCCACCCAGGACAGGGCGGAGGCCGGGGAGCTGTTTTTT. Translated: CATQDRAEAGELFF.

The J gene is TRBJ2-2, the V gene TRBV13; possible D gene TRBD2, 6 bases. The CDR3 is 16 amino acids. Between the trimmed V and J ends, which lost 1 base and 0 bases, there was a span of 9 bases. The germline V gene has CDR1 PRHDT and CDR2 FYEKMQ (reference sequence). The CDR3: CASSLEPGANTGELFF. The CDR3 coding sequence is TGTGCCAGCAGCTTAGAGCCGGGGGCGAACACCGGGGAGCTGTTTTTT.

The CDR3 loop reads CASRLDRVPNEQFF. CDR3 in DNA: TGTGCCAGCAGGCTCGACAGGGTCCCTAATGAGCAGTTCTTC. This chain connects TRBV6-5 to TRBJ2-1, with TRBD1 identical over 7 bases. In germline, CDR1 is MNHEY, CDR2 SVGAGI. The CDR3 consists of 14 residues. V was pared by 6 bases and J by 7 bases, with 9 bases of the junction left unmatched.

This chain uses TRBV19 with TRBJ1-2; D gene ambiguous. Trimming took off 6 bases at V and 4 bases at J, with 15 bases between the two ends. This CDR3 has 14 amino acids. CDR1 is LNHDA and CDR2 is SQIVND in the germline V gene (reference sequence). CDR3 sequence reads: CASSQESQIYGYTF. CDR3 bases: TGTGCCAGTAGCCAGGAATCACAAATCTATGGCTACACCTTC.

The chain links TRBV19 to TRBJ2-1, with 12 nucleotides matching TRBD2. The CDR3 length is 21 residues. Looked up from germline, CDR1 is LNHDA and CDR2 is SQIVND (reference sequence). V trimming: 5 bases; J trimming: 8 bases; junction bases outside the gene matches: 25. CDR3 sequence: CASSRPSRASGGDEGWDEQFF. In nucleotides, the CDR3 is TGTGCCAGTAGTCGCCCATCGCGGGCTAGCGGGGGGGACGAAGGTTGGGATGAGCAGTTCTTC.

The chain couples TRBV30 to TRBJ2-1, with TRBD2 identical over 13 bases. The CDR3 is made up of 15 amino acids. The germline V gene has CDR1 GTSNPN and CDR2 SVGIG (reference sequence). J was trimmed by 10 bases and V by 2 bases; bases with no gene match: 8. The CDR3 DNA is TGTGCCTGGAGTAAAACTAGCGGGGGGGCGTGGGAGCAGTTCTTC. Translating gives CAWSKTSGGAWEQFF. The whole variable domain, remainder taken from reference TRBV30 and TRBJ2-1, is SQTIHQWPATLVQPVGSPLSLECTVEGTSNPNLYWYRQAAGRGLQLLFYSVGIGQISSEVPQNLSASRPQDRQFILSSKKLLLSDSGFYLCAWSKTSGGAWEQFFGPGTRLTVL.

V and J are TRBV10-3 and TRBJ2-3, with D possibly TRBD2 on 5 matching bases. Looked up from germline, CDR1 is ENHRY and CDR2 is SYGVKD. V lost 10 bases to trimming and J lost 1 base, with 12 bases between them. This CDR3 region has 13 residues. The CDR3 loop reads CATEDSGTDTQYF. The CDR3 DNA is TGTGCCACCGAGGACTCAGGCACAGATACGCAGTATTTT.